The source of this T cell receptor beta chain is a study of molecular identifiers for immune sequencing clone quantification (dated by TCRdb to 2017 to 2018). As for the study more broadly: For a replicate experiment, RNA from roughly 20,000 or 100,000 naive CD8 T cells was divided into five aliquots, and four of the five aliquots were sequenced. This methods study used CD8 T cells to benchmark TCR RNA copy counting and molecular-identifier clustering-based TCR repertoire sequencing (MIDCIRS).

Receptors were amplified or captured by PCR. Instrument on record: NextSeq 500. Bulk TCR libraries were prepared as previously described, using TCR primers listed in Table S5. The Qiagen AllPrep DNA/RNA kit was used to purify total RNA. Before analysis, reads from multiple sequencing runs of one library were combined. Under the source paper's analysis protocol: Reads were retained only if the reads had an exact TCR constant sequence, and the retained reads were trimmed to 150 nt and grouped according to their 12-nt molecular barcodes. Reads within each barcode group were sub-clustered using a 15% Levenshtein threshold, and quality-weighted consensus sequences were constructed for each RNA molecule. Non-functional sequences were discarded, and so were lower-count sequences lying one edit away from another sequence. Barcode sub-clusters with fewer than 20% of the maximum read count were removed, based on fitting two negative binomial distributions. TCRdb applied fastp at Q25 and MiXCR to the public reads, then kept only in-frame beta chains. When rows share a CDR3 protein, they turn into one entry using the most common DNA and genes. What appears here as the V and J calls and clone size reflects TCRdb's work, not the paper's. In this sample the table shows 97,000 or so distinct CDR3 sequences, approximately 24% of which occur a single time. 0.94% of the sample goes to the ten largest clones.

There are 13 amino acids in the CDR3, from cysteine to phenylalanine inclusive. Just CDR3 DNA is preserved here, 39 bases in frame from base 1. Between the V and J ends, shortened by 5 bases and 4 bases respectively, the junction contains 9 bases. The germline V gene (reference sequence) sets CDR1 to SEHNR and CDR2 to FQNEAQ. Overall study outcomes, separate from this receptor: Highly expanded clone sizes could be underestimated if identical TCR molecules share a barcode. When barcode sub-clustering was omitted, TCR diversity was inflated by chimeric consensus sequences, with chimeras reaching as high as 47%. Clones above 20 RNA copies held over 99% of molecules in CMV-specific effector cells but under 1% in naive cells. A single cell's worth of spiked-in Jurkat TCR RNA was reported detectable even among approximately 930,000 naive CD8 T cells. Spiked-in Jurkat TCR RNA (roughly 10 copies' worth), which is not part of the donor repertoire, was contained in the naive libraries. Roughly 3 recovered TCR RNA copies per cell were obtained by modeling, versus roughly 10 by digital PCR, implying a capture efficiency of 25% to 30%.

In its sample, this clonotype was seen many times. The specificity of this receptor is unknown. Base qualities are not at hand, and no much larger clone is one base apart. Libraries of naive CD8 T cells were generated from about 19,000 to 1,100,000 sorted cells, with 10%, 30% or 50% of the purified RNA used. Naive CD8 T cells, defined as CD8+CD4-CCR7+CD45RA+, were FACS-sorted into RLT Plus buffer on a BD FACSAria II. To test detection sensitivity, Jurkat RNA equal to over nine TCR copies was added to samples of about 19,000-1,100,000 naive CD8 T cells. Enrichment of CD8 T cells was done with RosetteSep CD8+ T Cell Enrichment Cocktail plus Ficoll-Paque, and ACK red cell lysis came afterward.

This clonotype was sampled from a human donor in good health. Some libraries in this study had Jurkat cell RNA spiked in. Recombination connected TRBV7-9 to TRBJ2-4, with the identity of the D gene unclear. What was sequenced was naive CD8+ T cells from blood, with Jurkat cell RNA spiked in. The cell subset or site label corresponds to: FACS-sorted CD8+CD4-CCR7+CD45RA+ naive T cells. CDR3 protein: CASSQIQKNIQYF. In nucleotides, the sequence is TGTGCCAGCAGCCAAATACAGAAAAACATTCAGTACTTC.